Described below is a single T cell receptor (beta chain) sequence and its context. This sample was included in a study of blood T cell repertoires in COVID-19. For the study at large: Collection of acute and convalescent COVID-19 samples took place in the United States, Italy and Spain. PBMCs, B-cell-depleted T cells, or T cells provided the cDNA or gDNA that made up the material.

Authors' data handling: Counts of nucleated cells, estimated from reference gene primer amplification, were obtained. Sequencing was performed with immunoSEQ multiplex PCR; in TCRdb, only in-frame clones are kept and a portion is missing. The D gene and trimming were derived from the DNA, and the V and J assignments and clone size from that table. Counted here are 150,000 to 200,000 clones, approximately 90% occurring once; the ten biggest clones make up less than 3.5%. The trim removed 4 bases at V and 6 bases at J, leaving 7 bases unmatched. CDR1 and CDR2 from the germline V gene are KGHDR and SFDVKD. The CDR3 runs to 14 residues.

The chain combines TRBV24-1 with TRBJ1-2; TRBD1 agrees at 7 bases. Source material: peripheral blood. The sequence was collected from a woman between 25 and 40 years old with active or convalescent COVID-19. The CDR3 DNA sequence: TGTGCCACCAGTGACCCGACAGGGTCCAATGGCTACACCTTC. It is translated as CATSDPTGSNGYTF.